This TCR beta chain was captured by sequencing in a study of T cells in Graves' hyperthyroidism and ophthalmopathy. Regarding the study as a whole: In the blood, most expanded thyroid clonotypes above 0.001 appeared as well.

V was shortened by 4 bases and J by 0 bases, with 9 bases between the two germline ends. The CDR3 consists of 14 residues. Germline CDR1 MNHEY, CDR2 SMNVEV (reference sequence). Regions amplified from RNA transcripts were the TCR beta CDR3 regions. A first-round RT-PCR of the TCR CDR3 used the HTBI primer set. TCRdb fed the multiplex PCR reads into MiXCR, producing one record per CDR3 protein. Altogether about 350,000 distinct CDR3 sequences are present, about 15% being singletons, with the ten largest covering under 30%. Isolation of PBMCs was performed on 10 ml fresh peripheral blood. This clonotype was picked up a small number of times. The antigen is not known.

This sequence was found in a woman aged 25 to 39 with Graves' hyperthyroidism. Sequencing used blood. The V call is TRBV27, the J call TRBJ2-5; TRBD1 is a possible D gene (5 bases). The CDR3 DNA follows: TGTGCCAGCAGTTCCGTGACAGACCAAGAGACCCAGTACTTC. Translating it yields CASSSVTDQETQYF.